This is a list of T cell receptor beta chains from one sample in a study of cytomegalovirus exposure and HLA in healthy donors. Using immunoSEQ multiplex PCR, the repertoire was profiled, and TCRdb retains in-frame clones only, with some absent. The table lists about 70,000 clones, roughly nine tenths of them singletons. Sequencing used PBMCs. These receptors all come from a woman in her thirties in good health and CMV-seropositive. The CDR3 runs from the conserved cysteine through the conserved F or W. Fields, in order: D gene, J gene, clone size, V gene, CDR3 protein, CDR3 DNA. A D gene is named only where the DNA matches it firmly. A row's size may be missing; if present it is once, few, many or a size class.

.,TRBJ1-5,once,TRBV28,CASTRGINQPQHF,TGTGCCAGCACGAGGGGGATCAATCAGCCCCAGCATTTT
TRBD2,TRBJ2-1,.,TRBV7-9,CASSSYNTGREVPFF,TGTGCCAGCAGCTCCTACAATACCGGGCGGGAGGTTCCGTTCTTC
TRBD2,TRBJ2-7,.,TRBV27,CASTALAGSSYEQYF,TGTGCCAGCACCGCACTAGCGGGGAGCTCCTACGAGCAGTACTTC
TRBD2,TRBJ2-2,.,TRBV28,CASSLWASGRHTGELFF,TGTGCCAGCAGTTTATGGGCTAGCGGGAGGCACACCGGGGAGCTGTTTTTT
.,TRBJ1-2,.,TRBV6-1,CASSVSGYGYTF,TGTGCCAGCAGTGTGTCAGGCTATGGCTACACCTTC
TRBD2,TRBJ2-3,.,TRBV5-1,CASRADSSGRASGTQYF,TGCGCCAGCAGAGCCGATTCTAGCGGGAGGGCAAGCGGTACGCAGTATTTT
.,TRBJ2-3,.,TRBV10-1,CASSIQDTQYF,TGCGCCAGCAGCATCCAAGATACGCAGTATTTT
.,TRBJ2-7,.,TRBV30,CAWSVTDRAGYEQYF,TGTGCCTGGAGTGTAACAGACAGGGCGGGGTACGAGCAGTACTTC
.,TRBJ2-5,.,TRBV9,CASSLLGSGRTQYF,TGTGCCAGCAGCTTACTAGGGTCAGGTAGGACCCAGTACTTC
.,TRBJ2-5,.,TRBV6-5,CASSYSGGGIETQYF,TGTGCCAGCAGTTACTCGGGAGGGGGTATAGAGACCCAGTACTTC
TRBD2,TRBJ2-7,.,TRBV15,CATSTLDLAGGKYEQYF,TGTGCCACCAGCACTTTGGACCTAGCGGGAGGGAAATACGAGCAGTACTTC
TRBD1,TRBJ2-7,.,TRBV28,CASSLGQGPYEQYF,TGTGCCAGCAGCCTGGGACAGGGACCCTACGAGCAGTACTTC
TRBD1,TRBJ1-2,.,TRBV6-1,CASSENRGQVGYTF,TGTGCCAGCAGCGAGAACAGGGGGCAGGTTGGCTACACCTTC
.,TRBJ2-3,.,TRBV5-6,CASSFGGLTQYF,TGTGCCAGCAGCTTCGGCGGCCTTACGCAGTATTTT
TRBD2,TRBJ2-1,once,TRBV15,CATSRDRAGAMGNEQFF,TGTGCCACCAGCAGAGATCGAGCGGGAGCGATGGGCAATGAGCAGTTCTTC
.,TRBJ2-5,.,TRBV5-1,CASSLSSETQYF,TGCGCCAGCAGCCTATCGTCCGAGACCCAGTACTTC
.,TRBJ1-5,.,TRBV11-2,CASSLGWRQPQHF,TGTGCCAGCAGCTTAGGTTGGCGGCAGCCCCAGCATTTT
.,TRBJ1-3,once,TRBV5-5,CASSLREEGSGNTIYF,TGTGCCAGCAGCTTGAGAGAGGAGGGCTCTGGAAACACCATATATTTT
.,TRBJ2-5,.,TRBV5-1,CASSLVGADQETQYF,TGCGCCAGCAGCTTGGTTGGAGCTGACCAAGAGACCCAGTACTTC
.,TRBJ2-1,.,TRBV6-5,CASSLGSLYNEQFF,TGTGCCAGCAGTCTCGGGTCTCTATACAATGAGCAGTTCTTC
TRBD1,TRBJ2-3,.,TRBV11-2,CASRRDRWGTQYF,TGTGCCAGCAGACGGGACAGGTGGGGCACGCAGTATTTT
.,TRBJ1-3,.,TRBV5-1,CASSLASRGTIYF,TGCGCCAGCAGCTTGGCCAGCCGAGGCACCATATATTTT
TRBD2,TRBJ2-7,.,TRBV28,CASSWPGLAGTYEQYF,TGTGCCAGCAGTTGGCCGGGACTAGCGGGAACCTACGAGCAGTACTTC
.,TRBJ2-7,.,TRBV4-2,CASSQEAVVYEQYF,TGTGCCAGCAGCCAAGAGGCTGTTGTCTACGAGCAGTACTTC
TRBD1,TRBJ2-5,.,TRBV6-5,CASSRTGVTRETQYF,TGTGCCAGCAGTAGGACAGGGGTTACAAGAGAGACCCAGTACTTC
TRBD1,TRBJ1-1,.,TRBV5-6,CASSLVDRTPEAFF,TGTGCCAGCAGCTTGGTGGACAGGACCCCTGAAGCTTTCTTT
TRBD2,TRBJ2-2,.,TRBV13,CASRIGLANTGELFF,TGTGCCAGCAGGATTGGACTAGCGAACACCGGGGAGCTGTTTTTT
TRBD2,TRBJ2-7,.,TRBV5-1,CASSLAGGDGSYEQYF,TGCGCCAGCAGCTTGGCCGGGGGGGATGGCTCCTACGAGCAGTACTTC
TRBD2,TRBJ2-1,.,TRBV7-8,CASSSIAGVYNEQFF,TGTGCCAGCAGCTCGATAGCGGGAGTATACAATGAGCAGTTCTTC
.,TRBJ1-3,.,TRBV10-2,CASSVHGNTIYF,TGCGCCAGCAGTGTACACGGAAACACCATATATTTT
TRBD1,TRBJ1-1,.,TRBV2,CASSPTGGTEAFF,TGTGCCAGCAGTCCGACAGGGGGCACTGAAGCTTTCTTT
.,TRBJ2-1,.,TRBV7-6,CASSPMEGQFF,TGTGCCAGCAGCCCCATGGAGGGGCAGTTCTTC
.,TRBJ1-5,.,TRBV19,CASSDFYSNQPQHF,TGTGCCAGTAGTGACTTCTATAGCAATCAGCCCCAGCATTTT
.,TRBJ2-7,.,TRBV28,CASSPGGTAYEQYF,TGTGCCAGCAGCCCGGGTGGCACCGCCTACGAGCAGTACTTC
.,TRBJ1-5,.,TRBV16,CASSPRYLLSNQPQHF,TGTGCCAGCAGCCCTCGGTATTTGCTTAGCAATCAGCCCCAGCATTTT
.,TRBJ2-1,.,TRBV18,CASSVGSGMYEQFF,TGTGCCAGCTCAGTGGGATCAGGGATGTATGAGCAGTTCTTC
.,TRBJ1-2,.,TRBV4-1,CASSQAAGFGYTF,TGCGCCAGCAGCCAAGCTGCAGGTTTTGGCTACACCTTC
.,TRBJ2-1,once,TRBV27,CASSYGGSSYNEQFF,TGTGCCAGCAGTTACGGAGGGAGCTCCTACAATGAGCAGTTCTTC
.,TRBJ1-5,.,TRBV19,CASSIDLAGRDQPQHF,TGTGCCAGTAGTATAGATCTGGCAGGGCGTGACCAGCCCCAGCATTTT
.,TRBJ1-5,.,TRBV28,CATATTIQPQHF,TGTGCCACCGCGACAACGATCCAGCCCCAGCATTTT
.,TRBJ1-5,.,TRBV25-1,CASSELSSNQPQHF,TGTGCCAGCAGTGAATTATCCAGCAATCAGCCCCAGCATTTT
TRBD2,TRBJ2-1,once,TRBV15,CATSLLAGHNEQFF,TGTGCCACCAGCCTCCTAGCGGGTCACAATGAGCAGTTCTTC
.,TRBJ2-1,.,TRBV6-5,CASSYSTGTLQFF,TGTGCCAGCAGTTACTCTACGGGTACACTTCAGTTCTTC
TRBD1,TRBJ1-2,few,TRBV18,CASSQDRTLDGYTF,TGTGCCAGCTCACAGGACAGGACCCTGGATGGCTACACCTTC
TRBD1,TRBJ2-7,once,TRBV30,CAWSARGDRGPGQRSYEQYF,TGTGCCTGGAGTGCCAGGGGGGACAGGGGGCCAGGTCAACGATCCTACGAGCAGTACTTC